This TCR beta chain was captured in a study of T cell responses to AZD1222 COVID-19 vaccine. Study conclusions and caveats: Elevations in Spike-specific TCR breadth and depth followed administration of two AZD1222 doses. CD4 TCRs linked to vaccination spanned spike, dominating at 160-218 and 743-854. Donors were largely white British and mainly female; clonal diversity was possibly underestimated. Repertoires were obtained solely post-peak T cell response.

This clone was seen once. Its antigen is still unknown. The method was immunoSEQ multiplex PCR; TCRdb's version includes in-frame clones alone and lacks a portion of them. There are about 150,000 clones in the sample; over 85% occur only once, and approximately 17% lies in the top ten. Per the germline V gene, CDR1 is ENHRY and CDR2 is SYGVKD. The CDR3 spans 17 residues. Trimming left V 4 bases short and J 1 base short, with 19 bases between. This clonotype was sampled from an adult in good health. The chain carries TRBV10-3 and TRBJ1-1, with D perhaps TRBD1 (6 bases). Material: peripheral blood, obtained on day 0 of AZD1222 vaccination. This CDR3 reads CAISGPDPQGRNTEAFF. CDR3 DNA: TGTGCCATCAGTGGGCCCGACCCCCAGGGGAGGAACACTGAAGCTTTCTTT.